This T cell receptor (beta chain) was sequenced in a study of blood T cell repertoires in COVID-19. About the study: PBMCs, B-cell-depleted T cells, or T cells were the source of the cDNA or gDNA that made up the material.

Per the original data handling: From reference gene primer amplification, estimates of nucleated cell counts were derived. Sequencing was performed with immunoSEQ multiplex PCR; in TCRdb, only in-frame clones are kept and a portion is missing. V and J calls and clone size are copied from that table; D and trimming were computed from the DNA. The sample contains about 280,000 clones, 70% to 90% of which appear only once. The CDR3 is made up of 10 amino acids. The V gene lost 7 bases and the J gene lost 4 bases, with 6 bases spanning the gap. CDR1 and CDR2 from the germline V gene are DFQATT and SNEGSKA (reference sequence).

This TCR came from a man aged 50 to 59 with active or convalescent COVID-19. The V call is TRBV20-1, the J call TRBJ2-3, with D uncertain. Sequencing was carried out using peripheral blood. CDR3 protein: CSGESDTQYF. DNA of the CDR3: TGCAGTGGAGAGTCAGATACGCAGTATTTT.